The next 20 T cell receptor beta chains were all read from a single sample in a study of T cell responses to AZD1222 COVID-19 vaccine. The protocol was immunoSEQ multiplex PCR, while the TCRdb copy is restricted to in-frame clones and leaves out a portion. The table records tens of thousands of clones, 87% of them present only once. The sample here was peripheral blood, taken 28 days after the second AZD1222 dose. The source of these receptors is an adult who received the AZD1222 COVID-19 vaccine.

This chain uses TRBV9 with TRBJ1-1; D ambiguous. In germline, CDR1 is SGDLS, CDR2 YYNGEE. The V end was cut by 3 bases, the J end by 3 bases, with 9 bases between. The CDR3 sequence is 13 residues long. DNA for the CDR3: TGTGCCAGCAGCGCCGCCTTGGACACTGAAGCTTTCTTT. It is translated as CASSAALDTEAFF.

This clone was detected once. The V call is TRBV21-1, the J call TRBJ1-5; the table gives TRBD1 as D, unverified against the DNA. TRBV21-1 is deemed a pseudogene. The length of the CDR3 is 19 residues. The CDR3 loop reads CASSKVDEEGQLSNQPQHF. In DNA, the CDR3 is TGTGCCAGCAGCAAAGTAGACGAGGAGGGACAGTTGAGCAATCAGCCCCAGCATTTT.

The J gene is TRBJ1-2, the V gene TRBV28; 7 nucleotides line up with TRBD1. The CDR3 extends over 14 amino acids. Trimming took 6 bases from V and 4 from J; bases not matched to a gene: 8. The germline V gene encodes CDR1 MDHEN and CDR2 SYDVKM. CDR3 amino acids: CASSLPGGFYGYTF. CDR3 coding DNA: TGTGCCAGCAGCTTGCCAGGGGGATTCTATGGCTACACCTTC.

V gene TRBV19 combines with J gene TRBJ2-3; 10 nucleotides match TRBD1. The CDR3 length is 15 residues. V shed 4 bases and J 9 bases; nucleotides not matched to a gene: 10. CDR1 LNHDA and CDR2 SQIVND come from the germline V gene (reference sequence). Written as DNA, the CDR3 is TGTGCCAGTAGTACCCCGGGACAGGGGAGGGCAACGCAGTATTTT. Translated, it gives CASSTPGQGRATQYF.

The chain has TRBV21-1 and TRBJ2-6; the D call in the table, TRBD1, was not verified against the DNA. TRBV21-1 is a pseudogene locus. This CDR3 region has 21 residues. This CDR3 reads CASSKNRGLQGSASGANVLTF. CDR3 nucleotide sequence: TGTGCCAGCAGCAAAAACCGGGGATTACAGGGTTCCGCCTCTGGGGCCAACGTCCTGACTTTC.

This chain links TRBV30 with TRBJ2-3; no definite D call. Trimming pared 3 bases from V and 11 bases from J, leaving 12 bases between. The CDR3 loop spans 11 amino acids. Germline V lookup: CDR1 GTSNPN, CDR2 SVGIG (reference sequence). Here the CDR3 reads CAWSASKMQYF. The DNA of the CDR3 is TGTGCCTGGAGCGCGAGTAAGATGCAGTATTTT.

This chain connects TRBV5-6 to TRBJ2-1, with TRBD2 identical over 8 bases. Germline assignment: CDR1 SGHDT and CDR2 YYEEEE. The trim removed 7 bases at V and 0 bases at J, leaving 12 bases unmatched. The CDR3 contains 17 residues. CDR3 sequence: CASGRLTSESSYNEQFF. The CDR3 nucleotides read TGTGCCAGCGGCCGCCTGACTAGCGAGAGCTCCTACAATGAGCAGTTCTTC. Variable domain in full (rest from reference TRBV5-6 and TRBJ2-1): DAGVTQSPTHLIKTRGQQVTLRCSPKSGHDTVSWYQQALGQGPQFIFQYYEEEERQRGNFPDRFSGHQFPNYSSELNVNALLLGDSALYLCASGRLTSESSYNEQFFGPGTRLTVL.

V and J are TRBV5-1 and TRBJ1-4; tentatively, D is TRBD1 (5 bases). Germline V CDR1 and CDR2: SGHRS, YFSETQ. Trimming left V 0 bases short and J 6 bases short, with 12 bases between. The CDR3 covers 15 residues. The CDR3 nucleotides are TGCGCCAGCAGCTTGGCGGGGCAGGCCGATGAAAAACTGTTTTTT. Amino acid sequence: CASSLAGQADEKLFF.

The genes are TRBV7-8 and TRBJ1-2; possible D gene TRBD1, 5 bases. Germline V gene sequence: CDR1 SGHVS, CDR2 FQNEAQ. The CDR3 sequence is 16 residues long. V lost 2 bases to trimming and J lost 6 bases, with 19 bases between them. The CDR3 sequence: CASSLKRGRAPDGYTF. In nucleotides, the CDR3 is TGTGCCAGCAGCTTAAAAAGGGGCAGGGCGCCTGATGGCTACACCTTC.

This clone appeared once. V and J are TRBV27 and TRBJ2-3; TRBD2 agrees at 9 bases. This CDR3 comprises 15 residues. V gave up 6 bases and J gave up 4 bases; unmatched junction bases: 8. Germline assignment: CDR1 MNHEY and CDR2 SMNVEV (reference sequence). The CDR3: CASRRLAARSDTQYF. CDR3 nucleotides: TGTGCCAGCAGGCGACTAGCGGCCCGATCAGATACGCAGTATTTT.

This clone was counted a single time. This chain joins TRBV3-1 (or the pseudogene TRBV3-2) and TRBJ1-2; TRBD1 agrees at 8 bases. The CDR3 length is 11 residues. V trimming: 2 bases; J trimming: 11 bases; junction bases outside the gene matches: 1. Germline assignment: CDR1 LGHDT and CDR2 YNNKEL (reference sequence). CDR3 nucleotide sequence: TGTGCCAGCAGCCAACAGGGGGCTTACACCTTC. Residues: CASSQQGAYTF.

The chain is built from TRBV7-6 and TRBJ2-7; D possibly uses TRBD1 or TRBD2 (7 bases each). The CDR3 has 13 amino acids. Germline loops: CDR1 SGHVS, CDR2 FNYEAQ. V was cut by 5 bases and J by 2 bases, with 10 bases left in between. The CDR3 here is CASSPGGAYEQYF. The CDR3 DNA reads as TGTGCCAGCAGCCCAGGGGGGGCCTACGAGCAGTACTTC.

Only a few counts were recorded for this clone. The rearrangement joins TRBV18 to TRBJ2-1, with TRBD1 as a possible D gene (6 bases). CDR1 and CDR2 (germline): KGHSH, LQKENI. The CDR3 is made up of 13 amino acids. Trimming shortened V by 2 bases and J by 8 bases, and 10 bases separated the two germline ends. The CDR3, as DNA: TGTGCCAGCTCACCAAGGGGGATAGATGAGCAGTTCTTC. Translation gives CASSPRGIDEQFF.

The chain has TRBV10-3 and TRBJ2-2; 7 nucleotides line up with TRBD1. The germline V gene encodes CDR1 ENHRY and CDR2 SYGVKD. The CDR3 extends over 15 amino acids. V lost 4 bases and J lost 1; bases outside the gene matches: 3. Written as DNA, the CDR3 is TGTGCCATCAGTGGGCCAGGGGGGAACACCGGGGAGCTGTTTTTT. Translated: CAISGPGGNTGELFF.

The CDR3 reads CASRSGSKHEQYF. CDR3 in DNA: TGTGCCAGCAGGAGCGGGAGCAAACACGAGCAGTACTTC. The rearrangement uses TRBV28 and TRBJ2-7, with TRBD2 identical over 8 bases. The CDR3 loop spans 13 amino acids. V was pared by 6 bases and J by 5 bases, with 6 bases of the junction left unmatched. Germline CDR1 and CDR2: MDHEN and SYDVKM.

The CDR3 DNA reads as TGTGCCAGCAGTCACGAGGGCCCCTCGGGGGGCCCGCGTGAAAAACTGTTTTTT. Protein product: CASSHEGPSGGPREKLFF. The chain uses TRBV28 and TRBJ1-4; a weak D match, TRBD1 (6 bases). The CDR3 spans 18 residues. CDR1 MDHEN and CDR2 SYDVKM come from the germline V gene. The V gene lost 5 bases and the J gene lost 7 bases, with 26 bases spanning the gap.

The chain has TRBV25-1 and TRBJ2-1, with a weak D call TRBD2 (6 bases). Germline loops: CDR1 MGHDK, CDR2 SYGVNS. With 2 bases removed from V and 11 bases from J, the gap between germline ends came to 16 bases. The CDR3 length is 14 residues. The CDR3 coding sequence is TGTGCCAGCAGTGAACGACTAGTTGGGACCCAGCAGTTCTTC. It is translated as CASSERLVGTQQFF.

The rearrangement links TRBV19 to TRBJ1-4, with TRBD1 identical over 9 bases. The CDR3 contains 18 residues. Trimming cost V 5 bases and J 7 bases; bases outside gene matches: 17. Germline CDR1 LNHDA, CDR2 SQIVND (reference sequence). The CDR3 sequence: CASSARPGQGPLSEKLFF. The CDR3 DNA reads as TGTGCCAGTAGTGCGCGACCGGGACAGGGACCCTTGAGTGAAAAACTGTTTTTT.

This clone was observed once. The V gene is TRBV5-4, the J gene TRBJ1-3; D remains unclear. Trimming took off 4 bases at V and 3 bases at J, with 8 bases between the two ends. The CDR3 covers 13 residues. Germline assignment: CDR1 SGHNT and CDR2 YYREEE (reference sequence). CDR3 region: CASSPGGGNTIYF. CDR3 coding DNA: TGTGCCAGCAGCCCCGGTGGTGGAAACACCATATATTTT.

The chain uses TRBV25-1 and TRBJ2-1; D call uncertain. Trimming removed 2 bases at V and 2 bases at J, with 4 bases between. The germline gives CDR1 MGHDK, CDR2 SYGVNS. The CDR3 extends over 13 amino acids. The CDR3 bases are TGTGCCAGCAGTGAACAGACCTACAATGAGCAGTTCTTC. Amino acids: CASSEQTYNEQFF.